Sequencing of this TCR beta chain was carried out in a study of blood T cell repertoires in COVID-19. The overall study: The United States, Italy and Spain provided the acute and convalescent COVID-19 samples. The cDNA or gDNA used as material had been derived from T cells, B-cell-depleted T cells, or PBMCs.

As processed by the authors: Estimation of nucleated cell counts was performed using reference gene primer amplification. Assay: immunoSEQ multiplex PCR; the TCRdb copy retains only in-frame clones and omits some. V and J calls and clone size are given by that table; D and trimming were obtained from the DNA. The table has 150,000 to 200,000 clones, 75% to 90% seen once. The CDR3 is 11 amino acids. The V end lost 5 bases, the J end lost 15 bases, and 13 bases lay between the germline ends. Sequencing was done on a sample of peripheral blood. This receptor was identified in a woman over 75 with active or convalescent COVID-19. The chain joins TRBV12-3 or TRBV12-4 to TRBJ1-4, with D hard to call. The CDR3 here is CASSTGGLMFF. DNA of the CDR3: TGTGCCAGCAGTACGGGTGGTCTAATGTTTTTT.